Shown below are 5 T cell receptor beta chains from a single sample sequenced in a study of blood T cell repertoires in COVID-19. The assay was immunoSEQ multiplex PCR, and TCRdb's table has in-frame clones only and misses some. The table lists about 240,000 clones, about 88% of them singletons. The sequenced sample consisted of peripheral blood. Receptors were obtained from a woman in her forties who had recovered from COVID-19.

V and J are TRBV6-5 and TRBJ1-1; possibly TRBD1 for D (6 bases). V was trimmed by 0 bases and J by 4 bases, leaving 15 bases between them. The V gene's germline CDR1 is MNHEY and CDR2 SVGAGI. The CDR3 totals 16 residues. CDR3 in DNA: TGTGCCAGCAGTTACTCGGGGGCAGGGGTGGTCACTGAAGCTTTCTTT. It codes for CASSYSGAGVVTEAFF.

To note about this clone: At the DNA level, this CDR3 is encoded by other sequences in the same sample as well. The CDR3 nucleotides are TGTGCCACCAGCGGACAGGGCTCCTACGAGCAGTACTTC. This codes for CATSGQGSYEQYF. The gene calls are TRBV24-1 and TRBJ2-7, with 8 bases that match TRBD1. The length of the CDR3 is 13 residues. Germline V gives CDR1 KGHDR, CDR2 SFDVKD. The trim removed 7 bases at V and 0 bases at J, leaving 1 base unmatched.

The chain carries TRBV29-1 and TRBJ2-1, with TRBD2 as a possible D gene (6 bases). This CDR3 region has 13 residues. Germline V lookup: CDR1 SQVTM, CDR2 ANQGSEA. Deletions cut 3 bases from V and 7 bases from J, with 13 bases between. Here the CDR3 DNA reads TGCAGCGTTGATGGGGGGACCGCAAATGAGCAGTTCTTC. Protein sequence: CSVDGGTANEQFF.

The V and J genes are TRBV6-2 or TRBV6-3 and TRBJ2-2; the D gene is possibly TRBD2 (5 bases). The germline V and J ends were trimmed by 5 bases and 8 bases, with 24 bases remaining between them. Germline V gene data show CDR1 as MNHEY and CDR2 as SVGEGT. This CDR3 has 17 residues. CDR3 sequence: CASSPLGRTAAGGELFF. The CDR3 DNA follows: TGTGCCAGCAGTCCGCTCGGACGGACGGCGGCGGGTGGGGAGCTGTTTTTT.

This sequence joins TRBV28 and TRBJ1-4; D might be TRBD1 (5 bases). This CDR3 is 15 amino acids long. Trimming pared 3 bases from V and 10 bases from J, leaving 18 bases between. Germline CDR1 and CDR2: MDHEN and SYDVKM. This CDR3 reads CASSLGLGPQGKLFF. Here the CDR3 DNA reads TGTGCCAGCAGTTTGGGTTTAGGGCCCCAGGGAAAACTGTTTTTT.